The source of this T cell receptor beta chain is a study of T cell repertoires in cytomegalovirus infection. Overall study results and limits: Dominating the ex vivo response were HLA-C-restricted CMV-specific TCR beta clonotypes.

CDR1 is ENHRY, CDR2 SYGVKD, per germline. The CDR3 is made up of 11 amino acids. In the case of this clonotype: The antigen is unknown. The junction differs from germline at one of its ends, possibly a read error.

TCRdb re-called the reads with MiXCR, one entry per CDR3 protein. The sample includes hundreds of thousands of distinct CDR3 sequences, roughly 30% seen only once; the top ten take roughly 20%. J is TRBJ2-7 and V is TRBV10-3; 7 bases are a match to TRBD2. The sequenced sample was cultured PBMCs, obtained from culture after CMV antigen stimulation. The TCR originated in a human donor in good health (CMV status not recorded). Some clones in this sample may be carry-over from other donors' samples. The CDR3: CAISESGLPLF. CDR3 sequence (DNA): TGTGCCATCAGTGAGTCGGGACTACCGCTCTTC.